Shown below are 31 T cell receptor beta chains from a single sample sequenced in a study of PD-L1 blockade in urothelial cancer. Profiling relied on immunoSEQ multiplex PCR, and the TCRdb table lists in-frame clones only, not all of them. The sample lists tens of thousands of clones; around 79% were seen once. The time point was: pretreatment peripheral blood. Sequenced material: PBMCs, taken around atezolizumab (anti-PD-L1) treatment. These TCRs come from a man between 65 and 85 years old with urothelial cancer.

This chain uses TRBV7-2 with TRBJ1-2; TRBD1 matches 7 bases. Germline V CDR1 and CDR2: SGHTA, FQGNSA. Trimming took 5 bases from V and 0 from J; bases not matched to a gene: 6. The CDR3 consists of 15 residues. The CDR3 coding sequence is TGTGCCAGCAGCCGGGACAGCCTAGCTAACTATGGCTACACCTTC. Amino acid sequence: CASSRDSLANYGYTF.

This sequence joins TRBV6-5 and TRBJ1-2; tentative D call: TRBD1 (6 bases). Trimming took off 4 bases at V and 2 bases at J, with 11 bases between the two ends. The CDR3 loop spans 14 amino acids. Germline assignment: CDR1 MNHEY and CDR2 SVGAGI. The CDR3: CASSLDGTNYGYTF. In DNA, the CDR3 is TGTGCCAGCAGTTTAGACGGGACAAACTATGGCTACACCTTC.

This rearrangement joins TRBV5-1 to TRBJ1-3; TRBD1 is a possible D gene (6 bases). The CDR3 loop spans 14 amino acids. Germline lookup yields CDR1 SGHRS and CDR2 YFSETQ. V was cut by 1 base and J by 4 bases, with 9 bases left in between. The CDR3 spells CASSLQGTGNTIYF. DNA for the CDR3: TGCGCCAGCAGCTTGCAGGGGACGGGAAACACCATATATTTT.

This clone was counted between two and nine times. This chain joins TRBV11-1 and TRBJ1-1; D possibly corresponds to TRBD1 (6 bases). The CDR3 is 13 amino acids. V dropped 4 bases and J dropped 6 bases, with 12 bases sitting between them. CDR1 and CDR2 from the germline V gene are SGHAT and FQDESV (reference sequence). The CDR3 region has the DNA TGTGCCAGCAGCTCTGGGGGCGGGTCTGAAGCTTTCTTT. Its protein product is CASSSGGGSEAFF.

The chain combines TRBV10-3 with TRBJ2-7; 7 nucleotides match TRBD1. The CDR3 loop spans 15 amino acids. Germline-derived CDR1 and CDR2 are ENHRY and SYGVKD. V shed 0 bases and J 2 bases; nucleotides not matched to a gene: 4. In DNA, the CDR3 is TGTGCCATCAGTGAGTCGGGGACAGCTACCTACGAGCAGTACTTC. Encoded protein: CAISESGTATYEQYF.

V is TRBV18 and J is TRBJ2-2; possible D gene TRBD1, 5 bases. CDR3 size: 15 residues. Germline CDR1 reads KGHSH; CDR2 reads LQKENI. V lost 1 base and J 4 bases, leaving 10 bases between the germline ends. CDR3 nucleotides: TGTGCCAGCTCACCACTTCAGGGCGGCACCGGGGAGCTGTTTTTT. Its protein product is CASSPLQGGTGELFF. The full variable domain, in which reference TRBV18 and TRBJ2-2 provide the parts outside the CDR3, is NAGVMQNPRHLVRRRGQEARLRCSPMKGHSHVYWYRQLPEEGLKFMVYLQKENIIDESGMPKERFSAEFPKEGPSILRIQQVVRGDSAAYFCASSPLQGGTGELFFGEGSRLTVL.

The chain employs TRBV10-3 and TRBJ1-3; tentative D call: TRBD1 (6 bases). The CDR3 runs to 14 residues. Germline CDR1 and CDR2: ENHRY and SYGVKD. The ends were cut back, 5 bases at V and 7 bases at J, with 15 bases in the middle. The DNA of the CDR3 is TGTGCCATCAGTATGGGGGCGTCTTTGAACACCATATATTTT. It yields the protein CAISMGASLNTIYF.

CDR3 coding DNA: TGTGCCAGCAGTCCGGGACTACTACCCAGAGAGACCCAGTACTTC. The encoded protein is CASSPGLLPRETQYF. The chain combines TRBV14 with TRBJ2-5; 7 bases align to TRBD2. CDR1 is SGHDN, CDR2 FVKESK, per germline. The CDR3 loop spans 15 amino acids. Trimming at V came to 6 bases and at J to 4 bases, leaving 11 bases not matched to a gene.

J is TRBJ2-5 and V is TRBV28; tentatively, D is TRBD2 (6 bases). The V gene's germline CDR1 is MDHEN and CDR2 SYDVKM. V lost 4 bases and J lost 5, with 17 bases in between. This CDR3 region has 15 residues. CDR3 sequence (DNA): TGTGCCAGCAGTTCGCGGGACCCCCGGAGGGAGACCCAGTACTTC. Its protein is CASSSRDPRRETQYF. The full variable domain, completed using reference TRBV28 and TRBJ2-5, is DVKVTQSSRYLVKRTGEKVFLECVQDMDHENMFWYRQDPGLGLRLIYFSYDVKMKEKGDIPEGYSVSREKKERFSLILESASTNQTSMYLCASSSRDPRRETQYFGPGTRLLVL.

This clone was seen more than once but under ten times. This chain joins TRBV7-6 and TRBJ2-3; D may be TRBD1 (6 bases). The CDR3 runs to 14 residues. The V gene lost 5 bases and the J gene lost 1 base, with 10 bases spanning the gap. Germline CDR1 and CDR2: SGHVS and FNYEAQ. In DNA form, the CDR3 reads TGTGCCAGCAGCCGGGCAGGGGGCACAGATACGCAGTATTTT. Protein product: CASSRAGGTDTQYF.

In its sample, this clone was seen once. This chain joins TRBV28 and TRBJ2-1, with 9 bases matching TRBD2. After removal of 10 bases from V and 12 bases from J, the junction contained 10 bases not matched to a gene. This CDR3 contains 12 residues. CDR1 is MDHEN and CDR2 is SYDVKM in the germline V gene. DNA of the CDR3: TGTGCCAACGGGGGCAGCGGGAGGCCGCAGTTCTTC. Its protein product is CANGGSGRPQFF.

The J gene is TRBJ1-1, the V gene TRBV6-5; 7 nucleotides align to TRBD1. The germline V gene encodes CDR1 MNHEY and CDR2 SVGAGI. The trim removed 5 bases at V and 1 base at J, leaving 1 base unmatched. This CDR3 comprises 13 residues. The CDR3 nucleotides read TGTGCCAGCAGTAGGGGGCAGAACACTGAAGCTTTCTTT. It is translated as CASSRGQNTEAFF.

The chain recombines TRBV7-9 with TRBJ2-2; D is possibly TRBD1 (6 bases). The CDR3 sequence is 14 residues long. Trimming took off 3 bases at V and 8 bases at J, with 13 bases between the two ends. Per germline, CDR1 SEHNR and CDR2 FQNEAQ (reference sequence). As DNA, the CDR3 is TGTGCCAGCAGCTTGGACAGTGATTATGGGGAGCTGTTTTTT. Translating gives CASSLDSDYGELFF.

This chain connects TRBV5-3 to TRBJ2-3, with 8 bases fitting TRBD1. TRBV5-3 is classed as an ORF, of uncertain function. Trimming cost V 4 bases and J 4 bases; bases outside gene matches: 2. The length of the CDR3 is 13 residues. CDR3 sequence reads: CARSPGQADTQYF. In DNA, the CDR3 is TGTGCCAGAAGCCCGGGACAGGCAGATACGCAGTATTTT.

V and J are TRBV11-1 and TRBJ2-3; 8 nucleotides agree with TRBD1. The CDR3 runs to 14 residues. Germline V gene sequence: CDR1 SGHAT, CDR2 FQDESV (reference sequence). The junction had 3 bases not matched to a gene; V was cut back by 1 base and J by 6 bases. CDR3 loop: CASSLGTGMDTQYF. The CDR3 region has the DNA TGTGCCAGCAGCTTAGGGACAGGGATGGATACGCAGTATTTT.

The sample holds a few counts of this clone. The genes are TRBV7-2 and TRBJ1-2; 9 nucleotides line up with TRBD1. Looked up from germline, CDR1 is SGHTA and CDR2 is FQGNSA. The CDR3 extends over 14 amino acids. Trimming took 6 bases from V and 7 from J; bases not matched to a gene: 9. CDR3 nucleotide sequence: TGTGCCAGCAGACTTAGTACAGGGGGCGGTGGCTACACCTTC. Translating gives CASRLSTGGGGYTF.

This chain uses TRBV28 with TRBJ2-7, with 10 bases that match TRBD2. Trimming removed 1 base from V and 0 bases from J; junction bases left unmatched: 3. CDR1 and CDR2 (germline): MDHEN, SYDVKM. This CDR3 region has 16 residues. Here the CDR3 reads CASSLYRTSGSYEQYF. The CDR3 region has the DNA TGTGCCAGCAGTTTATATCGGACTAGCGGCTCCTACGAGCAGTACTTC.

The count of this clone is one. The chain has TRBV7-2 and TRBJ2-3, with 9 bases that match TRBD1. Germline CDR1 reads SGHTA; CDR2 reads FQGNSA. V trimming: 3 bases; J trimming: 5 bases; junction bases outside the gene matches: 6. CDR3 length equals 15 residues. The DNA for the CDR3 is TGTGCCAGCAGCTTGGGGACAGGGTGGGGAGATACGCAGTATTTT. Translating gives CASSLGTGWGDTQYF.

The rearrangement links TRBV30 to TRBJ2-1; TRBD2 matches 10 bases. CDR1 GTSNPN and CDR2 SVGIG come from the germline V gene (reference sequence). The CDR3 runs 18 residues. V lost 3 bases, J lost 5 bases, and 16 bases stayed unmatched. The CDR3 protein is CAWRLPVRASGSHNEQFF. DNA for the CDR3: TGTGCCTGGAGACTACCTGTCAGGGCTAGCGGGAGCCACAATGAGCAGTTCTTC.

This clone was seen a few times. The chain couples TRBV11-3 to TRBJ2-7; 8 bases line up with TRBD1. This CDR3 region has 15 residues. Germline values: CDR1 SGHNT, CDR2 YENEEA. V was pared by 3 bases and J by 3 bases, with 7 bases of the junction left unmatched. The CDR3 DNA follows: TGTGCCAGCAGCTTCCACAGGGGGATCTTCTACGAGCAGTACTTC. Its translation is CASSFHRGIFYEQYF.

V is TRBV7-9 and J is TRBJ1-3; 7 nucleotides line up with TRBD1. The CDR3 is 15 residues long. Germline V CDR1 and CDR2: SEHNR, FQNEAQ (reference sequence). The V and J ends lost 4 bases and 3 bases, in that order; junction bases with no gene match: 6. CDR3 in amino acids: CASSSTGHIGNTIYF. The CDR3 DNA is TGTGCCAGCAGCTCGACAGGGCACATTGGAAACACCATATATTTT.

The chain has TRBV9 and TRBJ2-2; perhaps TRBD2 as D (6 bases). The CDR3 has 14 residues. V was cut by 4 bases and J by 7 bases, with 14 bases left in between. Germline values: CDR1 SGDLS, CDR2 YYNGEE. The CDR3 region has the DNA TGTGCCAGCAGCCCACGTGAGGGAGGCGGGGAGCTGTTTTTT. This translates into CASSPREGGGELFF.

J is TRBJ2-5 and V is TRBV2; 7 nucleotides agree with TRBD1. Trimming cost V 3 bases and J 0 bases; bases outside gene matches: 4. Germline loops: CDR1 SNHLY, CDR2 FYNNEI. CDR3 size: 15 residues. CDR3 sequence: CASSEIDRDQETQYF. The CDR3 bases are TGTGCCAGCAGTGAGATTGACAGGGACCAAGAGACCCAGTACTTC.

This chain uses TRBV7-2 with TRBJ1-3; possibly TRBD1 for D (6 bases). The CDR3 is 16 amino acids. Between the trimmed V and J ends, which lost 4 bases and 4 bases, there was a span of 17 bases. Looked up from germline, CDR1 is SGHTA and CDR2 is FQGNSA. CDR3 sequence reads: CASSSLPGTQGNTIYF. CDR3 in DNA: TGTGCCAGCAGCTCCCTTCCGGGGACACAAGGAAACACCATATATTTT.

The J gene is TRBJ2-1, the V gene TRBV11-3; a possible D gene is TRBD2 (5 bases). Germline lookup yields CDR1 SGHNT and CDR2 YENEEA. The CDR3 extends over 13 amino acids. V dropped 8 bases and J dropped 8 bases, with 16 bases sitting between them. CDR3 residues: CASDLSGGDEQFF. The DNA of the CDR3 is TGTGCCAGCGATTTGAGCGGTGGGGATGAGCAGTTCTTC.

This clone was detected a few times. V gene TRBV7-2 combines with J gene TRBJ1-5; no definite D call. CDR3 length: 14 amino acids. V was trimmed by 7 bases and J by 3 bases, leaving 13 bases between them. Germline V CDR1 and CDR2: SGHTA, FQGNSA. The CDR3: CASTPGAVNQPQHF. The DNA of the CDR3 is TGTGCCAGCACCCCGGGAGCGGTCAATCAGCCCCAGCATTTT.

This clone has a single count. The chain is built from TRBV5-1 and TRBJ2-2; 7 nucleotides match TRBD2. V was pared by 5 bases and J by 6 bases, with 10 bases of the junction left unmatched. The CDR3 spans 15 residues. Germline CDR1 is SGHRS and CDR2 is YFSETQ. CDR3 DNA: TGCGCCAGCAGTTTGACTAGCAGGACCGCCGGGGAGCTGTTTTTT. Translated: CASSLTSRTAGELFF.

This sequence joins TRBV15 and TRBJ1-1; 7 bases map to TRBD1. The germline CDR1 and CDR2 sequences are LNHNV and YYDKDF (reference sequence). V trimming: 5 bases; J trimming: 0 bases; junction bases outside the gene matches: 15. The CDR3 is 18 amino acids. CDR3 coding DNA: TGTGCCACCAGCGCTGTGGGGCAGGGGGACCCAATGAACACTGAAGCTTTCTTT. As protein: CATSAVGQGDPMNTEAFF. Complete variable domain (other parts from reference TRBV15 and TRBJ1-1): DAMVIQNPRYQVTQFGKPVTLSCSQTLNHNVMYWYQQKSSQAPKLLFHYYDKDFNNEADTPDNFQSRRPNTSFCFLDIRSPGLGDTAMYLCATSAVGQGDPMNTEAFFGQGTRLTVV.

The V gene is TRBV6-5, the J gene TRBJ1-2, with 8 nucleotides matching TRBD1. The CDR3 runs to 14 residues. Losses at the gene ends were 5 bases for V and 6 bases for J; bases not matched to a gene: 8. Germline V CDR1 and CDR2: MNHEY, SVGAGI. CDR3 sequence reads: CASSKRQGMDGYTF. The CDR3 region has the DNA TGTGCCAGCAGTAAACGACAGGGGATGGATGGCTACACCTTC.

The rearrangement links TRBV29-1 to TRBJ2-5; TRBD1 aligns across 9 bases. The CDR3 contains 11 residues. Trimming at V came to 6 bases and at J to 11 bases, leaving 7 bases not matched to a gene. Germline-derived CDR1 and CDR2 are SQVTM and ANQGSEA. The CDR3 DNA follows: TGCAGCGTAGACAGGACAGGGGAACAGTACTTC. Its protein product is CSVDRTGEQYF.

The CDR3 nucleotides are TGTGCTAGTGCCGGGCGAACCGGGACAGAATTTGAAGCTTTCTTT. Translating it yields CASAGRTGTEFEAFF. V and J are TRBV12-5 and TRBJ1-1, with TRBD1 matching over 7 bases. This CDR3 region has 15 residues. Germline V lookup: CDR1 LGHNT, CDR2 FRNRAP. The V segment lost 7 bases and the J segment 7 bases; nucleotides outside the gene matches: 15.